In its sample, the clone carrying this TCR beta chain was seen a few times. Its antigen is currently unknown. This record comes from a study of OX40 agonist ivuxolimab in advanced cancers. Study in general: Antecedent anti-PD-1, anti-PD-L1 or anti-CTLA-4 therapy was permissible, with under 50% having received some.

Points from the study as a whole: Within 6 weeks, CD4+ and CD8+ blood T cells expanded clonally at 0.1 to 3.0 mg/kg. CD8+ T cells showed, on average, more clonal expansion than CD4+ cells.

Using immunoSEQ multiplex PCR, the repertoire was profiled, and TCRdb retains in-frame clones only, with some absent. The sample has 15,000 or so clones, around 70% seen once. Here the sequenced sample was CD4+ or CD8+ T cells sorted from blood, taken in a trial of the OX40 agonist ivuxolimab. This TCR was sampled from an adult with an advanced solid tumor such as melanoma, head and neck, liver or kidney cancer.

This CDR3 is CASGLSKGAGDEQFF. CDR3 DNA sequence: TGTGCTAGTGGTTTGTCCAAGGGGGCCGGTGATGAGCAGTTCTTC. This chain links TRBV12-5 with TRBJ2-1, with 7 positions matching TRBD1. V gave up 2 bases and J gave up 8 bases; unmatched junction bases: 9. The CDR3 is 15 residues long. Germline V gene lookup returns CDR1 LGHNT and CDR2 FRNRAP.